This T cell receptor (beta chain) was recorded in a study of blood T cell repertoires in COVID-19. CDR3 length equals 16 residues. V gave up 5 bases and J gave up 7 bases; unmatched junction bases: 12. Germline CDR1 SEHNR, CDR2 FQNEAQ (reference sequence). This clone was seen a single time. TCRdb's copy holds only in-frame clones and misses some; the assay was immunoSEQ multiplex PCR. The table has about 310,000 clones, approximately 90% seen once. This chain uses TRBV7-9 with TRBJ1-4, with 8 nucleotides matching TRBD1. This receptor was obtained from a woman aged 18-29 years who had recovered from COVID-19. The material sequenced was PBMCs or T cells enriched from blood (not recorded which). In DNA form, the CDR3 reads TGTGCCAGCAGCCGAAGGACAGGGCCTCAGGGTGAAAAACTGTTTTTT. Its translation is CASSRRTGPQGEKLFF.